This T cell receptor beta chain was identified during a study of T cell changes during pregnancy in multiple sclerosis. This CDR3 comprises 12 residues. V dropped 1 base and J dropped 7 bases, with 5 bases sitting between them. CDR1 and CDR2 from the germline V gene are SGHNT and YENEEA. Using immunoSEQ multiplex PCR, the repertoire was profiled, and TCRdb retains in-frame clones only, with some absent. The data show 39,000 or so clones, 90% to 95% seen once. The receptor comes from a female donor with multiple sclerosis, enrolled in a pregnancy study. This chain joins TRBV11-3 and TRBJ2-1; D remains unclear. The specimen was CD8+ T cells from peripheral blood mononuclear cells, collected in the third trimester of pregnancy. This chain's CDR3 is CASSLGSNEQFF. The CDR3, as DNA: TGTGCCAGCAGCTTAGGTAGTAATGAGCAGTTCTTC.